The sequence of this T cell receptor (beta chain) was determined in a study of monozygotic twins with cystic fibrosis. Overall study findings and caveats: Monozygotic CF twins shared more identical nucleotide clonotypes than unrelated patients.

Method: immunoSEQ multiplex PCR; TCRdb's copy keeps in-frame clones and lacks some. The table has about 11,000 clones, approximately 96% seen once. The V segment lost 3 bases and the J segment 4 bases; nucleotides outside the gene matches: 2. Germline V gives CDR1 MNHEY, CDR2 SMNVEV (reference sequence). There are 13 residues in the CDR3. About this clone: Antigen unknown.

Sequenced input: blood. This TCR was sampled from a boy aged 5-17 years with cystic fibrosis. V is TRBV27 and J is TRBJ1-1; TRBD1 matches 7 bases. Here the CDR3 DNA reads TGTGCCAGCAGTTTGACAGGGAGCACTGAAGCTTTCTTT. Translated: CASSLTGSTEAFF.